This TCR beta chain was sequenced during a study of beta chain features in type 1 diabetes (dated by TCRdb to between 2017 and 2018). Study-wide context: Patients and healthy donors did not differ in mean age, gender distribution, total cell number or subset yield. A total of some 100,000,000 sorted cells were examined across all samples, and a strong correlation was observed between cell number per subset and RNA yield. The study compared the TCRB repertoires of sorted circulating CD4+ T cell subsets in recently diagnosed type 1 diabetes patients with those in matched healthy donors. Regulatory and stem cell-like memory subsets were isolated from only 8 patients and roughly eight healthy donors, whereas naive and central memory subsets came from all 30 or so donors. Broad study findings and their caveats: Because the HLA sub-analyses included only small numbers of individuals, any influence of HLA type on TCRB rearrangement was left unresolved. Naive, central memory and regulatory TCRB repertoires appeared more similar among patients than among healthy donors. At VDJ recombination sites, patients with type 1 diabetes made fewer insertions and deleted more nucleotides, a pattern implying thymic rearrangement abnormalities. Sequencing cDNA rather than genomic DNA could over-represent highly expressing activated cells, although activation and CD3 levels did not differ between groups. A moderate but significant shortening of TCRB CDR3 length was observed in type 1 diabetes patients in all four CD4+ subsets. PCR might favor shorter templates, but patient and control samples were amplified and corrected together, so any skew would affect both groups equally.

All of the isolated RNA was reverse transcribed with the High Capacity cDNA Reverse Transcription Kit, so expressed TCRB transcripts were sequenced. Deep immunoSEQ sequencing was applied to naive, central memory and regulatory T cell samples, giving an average of around 4 million total reads per sample. Sorted cells were lysed in RLT buffer and RNA was extracted with DNase-treated RNeasy Micro or Mini kits, depending on cell number. Each cell subset was processed separately to prevent cross-contamination, with patient and healthy donor samples processed together. The immunoSEQ multiplex PCR was used to amplify TCRB sequences from cDNA, yielding 87-bp fragments that span the CDR3 region. Sequencing of the amplicons was done on the Illumina HiSeq platform. The study's processing was this. PCR bias was computationally corrected using synthetic template baselines, reads within Hamming distance 2 were collapsed, and singletons that could not be merged were discarded. Reads were aligned to IMGT to assign V, D and J genes, CDR3 length, and insertions or deletions at six rearrangement sites. Clonotype counts were normalized to sorted cell number within each subset before computing true diversity and Gini coefficients with the tcR R package. Repertoire sharing was quantified using the overlap coefficient calculated on TCRB nucleotide sequences. Out-of-frame TCRB sequences from naive cells were analyzed as a proxy for the pre-selection repertoire. Not all clones reach the TCRdb copy of this immuneACCESS table, which keeps in-frame sequences only. Checked studies attribute under half of the gap to unresolved V genes and leave the rest unexplained. V, J and clone size are taken as reported in that table, and D and trimming were inferred from the DNA itself. This sample lists under 400,000 clones; 10% to 15% were detected once. The ten largest clones capture around 0.0099% of the sample.

Each donor gave one peripheral blood draw, roughly 0.12 L on average, collected into heparinised tubes. Naive, central memory, regulatory and stem cell-like memory CD4+ T cells were sorted on a BD FACSAria II using a panel including CD45RO, CCR7, CD25, CD127, CD95 and CD27. Every sorted population had a purity above 95%. PBMCs were separated immediately by Lymphoprep density gradient centrifugation and were stained directly, without being cultured. So that batch effects would be minimized, each experiment stained and sorted samples in pairs, pairing one healthy donor with one patient. This clone was observed a handful of times. This clone's antigen is unknown. Per-base qualities were not stored, and no clone one base away is much larger. From a lookup of the germline V gene (reference sequence), CDR1 and CDR2 are LNHDA and SQIVND. From cysteine to phenylalanine, the CDR3 is 10 amino acids long. The entry retains the CDR3 DNA only, 30 bases that are in frame from base 1. V lost 11 bases and J lost 9 bases; the stretch between them is 11 bases long.

This clonotype was obtained from a young woman with type 1 diabetes. The chain is made from TRBV19 and TRBJ2-1, with no confident D gene call. The sample was naive CD4+ T cells from blood. The label giving this sample's cell subset or site can be read as: true naive CD4+ T cells. The CDR3 loop reads CAQPQCEQFF. The sequenced DNA is TGTGCCCAACCTCAGTGTGAGCAGTTCTTC.